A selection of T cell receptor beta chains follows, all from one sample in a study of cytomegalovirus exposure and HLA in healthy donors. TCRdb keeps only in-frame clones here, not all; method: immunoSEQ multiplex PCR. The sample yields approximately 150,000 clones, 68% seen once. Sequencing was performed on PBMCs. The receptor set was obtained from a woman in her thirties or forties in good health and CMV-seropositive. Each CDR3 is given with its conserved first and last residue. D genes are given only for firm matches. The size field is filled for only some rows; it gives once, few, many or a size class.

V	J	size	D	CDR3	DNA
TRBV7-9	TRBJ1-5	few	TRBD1	CASSSQGGNQPQHF	TGTGCCAGCAGCTCTCAGGGGGGTAATCAGCCCCAGCATTTT
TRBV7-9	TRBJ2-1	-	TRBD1	CASSFSRGYNEQFF	TGTGCCAGCAGCTTCTCCAGGGGGTACAATGAGCAGTTCTTC
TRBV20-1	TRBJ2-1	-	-	CSASNNNEQFF	TGCAGTGCTAGTAACAACAATGAGCAGTTCTTC
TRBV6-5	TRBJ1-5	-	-	CASSYSSRRNQPQHF	TGTGCCAGCAGTTACTCGAGCAGGCGCAATCAGCCCCAGCATTTT
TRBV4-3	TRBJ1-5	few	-	CASSQEQVYQPQHF	TGCGCCAGCAGCCAAGAACAGGTCTATCAGCCCCAGCATTTT
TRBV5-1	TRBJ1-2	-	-	CASSSTGRDYGYTF	TGCGCCAGCAGCTCGACAGGAAGGGACTATGGCTACACCTTC
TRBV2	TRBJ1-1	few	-	CASSLYRDEAFF	TGTGCCAGCAGTCTTTACAGGGATGAAGCTTTCTTT
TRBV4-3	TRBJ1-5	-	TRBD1	CASSQARQGVNQPQHF	TGCGCCAGCAGCCAAGCCCGACAGGGCGTCAATCAGCCCCAGCATTTT
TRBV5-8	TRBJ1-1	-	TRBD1	CASSGTANTEAFF	TGTGCCAGCAGCGGGACAGCAAACACTGAAGCTTTCTTT
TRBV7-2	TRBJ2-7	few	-	CASSLEQGGSYEQYF	TGTGCCAGCAGCTTAGAGCAGGGAGGTTCCTACGAGCAGTACTTC
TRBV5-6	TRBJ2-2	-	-	CASSRTDRSNTGELFF	TGTGCCAGCAGCCGAACGGACAGATCGAACACCGGGGAGCTGTTTTTT
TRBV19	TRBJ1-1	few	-	CASSLGRYTEAFF	TGTGCCAGTAGTCTAGGTCGGTACACTGAAGCTTTCTTT
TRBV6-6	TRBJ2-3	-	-	CASSLGQEEYF	TGTGCCAGCAGCTTAGGTCAGGAGGAGTATTTT
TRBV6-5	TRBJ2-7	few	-	CASNPRGLPSYEQYF	TGTGCCAGCAACCCCCGCGGGCTACCTTCCTACGAGCAGTACTTC
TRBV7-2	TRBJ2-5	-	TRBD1	CASRPGTGETQYF	TGTGCCAGCAGACCCGGGACAGGGGAGACCCAGTACTTC
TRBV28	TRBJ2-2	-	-	CASSFGGTVGAGELFF	TGTGCCAGCAGTTTTGGGGGGACAGTGGGCGCCGGGGAGCTGTTTTTT
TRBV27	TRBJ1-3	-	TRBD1	CASSLSDPGGFGNTIYF	TGTGCCAGCAGTTTATCCGATCCAGGGGGGTTCGGAAACACCATATATTTT
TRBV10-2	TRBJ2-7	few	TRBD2	CASSESSGRRAYEQYF	TGCGCCAGCAGCGAAAGTAGCGGGAGACGCGCCTACGAGCAGTACTTC
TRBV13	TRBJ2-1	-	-	CASSLVGGYNEQFF	TGTGCCAGCAGCTTAGTCGGAGGGTACAATGAGCAGTTCTTC
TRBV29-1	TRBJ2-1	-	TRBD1	CSVEGRGRDNEQFF	TGCAGCGTTGAGGGAAGGGGGCGAGACAATGAGCAGTTCTTC
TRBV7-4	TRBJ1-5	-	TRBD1	CASSSQREGARDKPQHF	TGTGCCAGCAGCTCCCAGCGGGAGGGGGCACGAGATAAGCCCCAGCATTTT
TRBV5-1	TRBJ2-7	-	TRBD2	CASSLDPSGLAGKNEQYF	TGCGCCAGCAGCTTGGACCCATCGGGACTAGCGGGAAAGAACGAGCAGTACTTC
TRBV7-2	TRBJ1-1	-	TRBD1	CASSLWTGGLNTEAFF	TGTGCCAGCAGCTTATGGACAGGGGGCTTGAACACTGAAGCTTTCTTT
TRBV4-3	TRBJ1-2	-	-	CASSQDTGYGYTF	TGCGCCAGCAGCCAAGATACAGGATACGGCTACACCTTC
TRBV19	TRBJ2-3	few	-	CASRKDYSTDTQYF	TGTGCCAGTAGGAAGGACTATAGCACAGATACGCAGTATTTT
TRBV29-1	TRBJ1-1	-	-	CSVETNTEAFF	TGCAGCGTTGAGACTAACACTGAAGCTTTCTTT
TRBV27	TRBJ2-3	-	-	CASSEQGTDTQYF	TGTGCCAGCAGTGAACAGGGCACAGATACGCAGTATTTT
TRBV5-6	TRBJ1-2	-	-	CASNYVGDPYGYTF	TGTGCCAGCAACTACGTCGGGGATCCCTATGGCTACACCTTC
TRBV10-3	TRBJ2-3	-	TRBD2	CAIRGTSGRATDTQYF	TGTGCCATCAGGGGGACTAGCGGGAGGGCAACAGATACGCAGTATTTT
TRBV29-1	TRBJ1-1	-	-	CSALTRVSTEAFF	TGCAGCGCCCTGACCAGGGTGTCCACTGAAGCTTTCTTT
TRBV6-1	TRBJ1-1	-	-	CASSESGTEAFF	TGTGCCAGCAGTGAGTCCGGCACTGAAGCTTTCTTT
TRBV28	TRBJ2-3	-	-	CATSQGATDTQYF	TGTGCAACCAGCCAAGGGGCCACAGATACGCAGTATTTT
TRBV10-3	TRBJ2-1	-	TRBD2	CAISAAGTSSSSYNEQFF	TGTGCCATCAGTGCTGCCGGGACTAGCTCATCGTCCTACAATGAGCAGTTCTTC
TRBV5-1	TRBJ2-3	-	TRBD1	CASSGQGRTDTQYF	TGCGCCAGCAGTGGACAGGGTAGAACAGATACGCAGTATTTT
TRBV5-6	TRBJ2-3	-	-	CASSLVPQRPSDTQYF	TGTGCCAGCAGCTTGGTGCCCCAGCGACCCTCCGATACGCAGTATTTT
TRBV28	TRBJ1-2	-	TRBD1	CASRGTENYGYTF	TGTGCCAGCAGGGGGACAGAGAACTATGGCTACACCTTC
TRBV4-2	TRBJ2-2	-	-	CASSQVSPSEVVNRGAVF	TGTGCCAGCAGCCAAGTGTCCCCATCTGAGGTTGTCAACCGGGGAGCTGTTTTT
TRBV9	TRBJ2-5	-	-	CASSPNPSGRGWETQYF	TGTGCCAGCAGCCCCAACCCAAGCGGCAGGGGATGGGAGACCCAGTACTTC
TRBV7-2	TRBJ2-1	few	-	CASSSKTRSNEQFF	TGTGCCAGCAGTTCAAAAACCCGGTCCAATGAGCAGTTCTTC
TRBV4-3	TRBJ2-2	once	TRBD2	CASSHSAGGLGELFF	TGCGCCAGCAGCCATTCAGCGGGGGGGCTCGGGGAGCTGTTTTTT
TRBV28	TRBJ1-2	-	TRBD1	CASSLGDRGYGYTF	TGTGCCAGCAGTTTAGGGGACAGGGGCTATGGCTACACCTTC
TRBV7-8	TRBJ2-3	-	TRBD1	CASSPAGGADTQYF	TGTGCCAGCAGCCCGGCAGGGGGTGCAGATACGCAGTATTTT
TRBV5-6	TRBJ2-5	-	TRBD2	CASSTTSGGETQYF	TGTGCCAGCAGCACTACTAGCGGGGGGGAGACCCAGTACTTC
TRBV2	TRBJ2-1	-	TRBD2	CASKTSGGPQNEQFF	TGTGCCAGCAAAACTAGCGGGGGGCCGCAAAATGAGCAGTTCTTC
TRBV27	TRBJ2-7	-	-	CASRTQGPGKQYF	TGTGCCAGCAGGACTCAGGGGCCGGGGAAGCAGTACTTC
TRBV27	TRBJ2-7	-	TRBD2	CASRLAGGTYEQYF	TGTGCCAGCAGACTAGCGGGGGGCACCTACGAGCAGTACTTC
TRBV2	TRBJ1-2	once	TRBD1	CASSEGQGSGYGYTF	TGTGCCAGCAGTGAGGGACAGGGAAGCGGCTATGGCTACACCTTC
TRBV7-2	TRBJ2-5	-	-	CASSLILGETQYF	TGTGCCAGCAGCTTAATCCTCGGGGAGACCCAGTACTTC
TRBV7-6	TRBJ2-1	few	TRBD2	CASSLAAGLGLGNEQFF	TGTGCCAGCAGCTTAGCGGCGGGACTAGGGCTTGGGAATGAGCAGTTCTTC
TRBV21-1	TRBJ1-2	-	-	CASSSPPGHRDGYTF	TGTGCCAGCAGCTCACCACCCGGACACAGAGATGGCTACACCTTC
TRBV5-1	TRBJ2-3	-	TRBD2	CASSSSRGVSDTQYF	TGCGCCAGCAGCTCATCCCGGGGGGTTTCAGATACGCAGTATTTT
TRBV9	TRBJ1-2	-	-	CASSVAPLGGNYGYTF	TGTGCCAGCAGCGTAGCTCCTCTGGGGGGAAACTATGGCTACACCTTC